One sample yielded the 24 T cell receptor beta chains listed below, sequenced in a study of T cell changes during pregnancy in multiple sclerosis. The method was immunoSEQ multiplex PCR; TCRdb's version includes in-frame clones alone and lacks a portion of them. Of tens of thousands of clones in the sample, roughly nine tenths were seen once. This sample comprised CD4+ T cells from peripheral blood mononuclear cells, obtained in the first trimester of pregnancy. Receptor source: a female donor with multiple sclerosis, enrolled in a pregnancy study.

The gene calls are TRBV5-4 and TRBJ2-1; TRBD1 aligns across 10 bases. CDR1 is SGHNT, CDR2 YYREEE, per germline (reference sequence). The CDR3 extends over 13 amino acids. The J segment lost 8 bases and the V segment lost 10 bases, leaving 9 bases of the junction unmatched. Here the CDR3 DNA reads TGTGCCTCTTCCGGACAGGGGGGTGATGAGCAGTTCTTC. Translated: CASSGQGGDEQFF.

The V call is TRBV29-1, the J call TRBJ2-7, with 7 bases lining up with TRBD2. Trimming took 4 bases from V and 5 from J; bases not matched to a gene: 11. CDR3 length equals 14 residues. Germline loops: CDR1 SQVTM, CDR2 ANQGSEA. The CDR3 DNA sequence: TGCAGCGTTGTCGCTTTTACGGGAGGTCACGAGCAGTACTTC. It yields the protein CSVVAFTGGHEQYF.

The chain uses TRBV19 and TRBJ1-4; D may be TRBD1 (5 bases). In germline, CDR1 is LNHDA, CDR2 SQIVND (reference sequence). The length of the CDR3 is 15 residues. V dropped 3 bases and J dropped 4 bases, with 12 bases sitting between them. The CDR3, as DNA: TGTGCCAGTAGTATCATGGGCAGGGATAATGAAAAACTGTTTTTT. Amino acid sequence: CASSIMGRDNEKLFF.

This clone was detected once. V gene TRBV7-2 combines with J gene TRBJ1-1; D call uncertain. The CDR3 loop spans 13 amino acids. V dropped 6 bases and J dropped 4 bases, with 12 bases sitting between them. CDR1 SGHTA and CDR2 FQGNSA come from the germline V gene. The CDR3: CASRSAYSTEAFF. The CDR3 DNA reads as TGTGCCAGCAGGTCAGCATACAGCACTGAAGCTTTCTTT.

This chain links TRBV19 with TRBJ1-1; 11 bases align to TRBD1. The CDR3 loop spans 16 amino acids. The V and J ends lost 4 bases and 4 bases, in that order; junction bases with no gene match: 8. From germline, CDR1 is LNHDA and CDR2 SQIVND (reference sequence). Here the CDR3 DNA reads TGTGCCAGTAGTAGAAAAGGACAGGGGGCAACCACTGAAGCTTTCTTT. Translated, it gives CASSRKGQGATTEAFF.

This rearrangement joins TRBV6-5 to TRBJ2-3, with 9 bases aligning to TRBD2. J was trimmed by 6 bases and V by 8 bases; bases with no gene match: 9. The CDR3 runs 14 residues. Germline V gene sequence: CDR1 MNHEY, CDR2 SVGAGI. The CDR3 sequence is CASARGRARDTQYF. CDR3 coding DNA: TGTGCCAGCGCCCGCGGGAGGGCCCGGGATACGCAGTATTTT.

The chain uses TRBV25-1 and TRBJ2-3; 10 nucleotides align to TRBD2. Germline lookup yields CDR1 MGHDK and CDR2 SYGVNS. J was trimmed by 5 bases and V by 6 bases; bases with no gene match: 11. This CDR3 region has 16 residues. The CDR3 DNA is TGTGCCAGCAGCCAACCCTCTAGCGGGAGAAGAGATACGCAGTATTTT. Encoded protein: CASSQPSSGRRDTQYF.

This clone was seen only once. This rearrangement joins TRBV6-6 to TRBJ1-1; tentative D call: TRBD1 (6 bases). CDR3 size: 12 residues. Germline-derived CDR1 and CDR2 are MNHNY and SVGAGI (reference sequence). Trimming left V 8 bases short and J 0 bases short, with 7 bases between. CDR3 sequence reads: CASWGLNTEAFF. In DNA, the CDR3 is TGTGCCAGCTGGGGGCTGAACACTGAAGCTTTCTTT.

J is TRBJ2-7 and V is TRBV6-5, with D possibly being TRBD1 (6 bases). Trimming pared 0 bases from V and 13 bases from J, leaving 22 bases between. The CDR3 consists of 15 residues. CDR1 and CDR2 from the germline V gene are MNHEY and SVGAGI. The CDR3 region has the DNA TGTGCCAGCAGTTACTCGATAAAAGTCCGGGACATCCCCTACTTC. Amino acids: CASSYSIKVRDIPYF.

The V call is TRBV18, the J call TRBJ2-1, with TRBD1 matching 7 bases. Germline-derived CDR1 and CDR2 are KGHSH and LQKENI. The CDR3 consists of 16 residues. V lost 0 bases, J lost 4 bases, and 6 bases stayed unmatched. The CDR3 DNA is TGTGCCAGCTCACCACCGGAGACAGGGATTTACAATGAGCAGTTCTTC. As protein: CASSPPETGIYNEQFF. Based on the CDR3 plus reference TRBV18 and TRBJ2-1, the full variable domain is NAGVMQNPRHLVRRRGQEARLRCSPMKGHSHVYWYRQLPEEGLKFMVYLQKENIIDESGMPKERFSAEFPKEGPSILRIQQVVRGDSAAYFCASSPPETGIYNEQFFGPGTRLTVL.

The V call is TRBV5-1, the J call TRBJ2-7, with TRBD2 matching 7 bases. Per the germline V gene, CDR1 is SGHRS and CDR2 is YFSETQ. The CDR3 is 15 amino acids. The trim removed 4 bases at V and 2 bases at J, leaving 9 bases unmatched. CDR3 sequence reads: CASSQVGGSTYEQYF. The CDR3 DNA is TGCGCCAGCAGCCAAGTTGGCGGGAGTACCTACGAGCAGTACTTC. The whole variable domain, filled in from reference TRBV5-1 and TRBJ2-7, reads KAGVTQTPRYLIKTRGQQVTLSCSPISGHRSVSWYQQTPGQGLQFLFEYFSETQRNKGNFPGRFSGRQFSNSRSEMNVSTLELGDSALYLCASSQVGGSTYEQYFGPGTRLTVT.

This chain links TRBV4-1 with TRBJ2-5; TRBD2 agrees at 8 bases. The germline V gene has CDR1 MGHRA and CDR2 YSYEKL. The V segment lost 4 bases and the J segment 2 bases; nucleotides outside the gene matches: 9. CDR3 length equals 16 residues. The CDR3 DNA follows: TGCGCCAGCAGCCTGAAACCTCCGGGAGGGCAAGAGACCCAGTACTTC. Protein: CASSLKPPGGQETQYF.

The chain links TRBV7-2 to TRBJ2-1; 7 bases fit TRBD2. Germline CDR1 and CDR2: SGHTA and FQGNSA. The trim removed 1 base at V and 13 bases at J, leaving 4 bases unmatched. The CDR3 has 12 residues. CDR3 sequence (DNA): TGTGCCAGCAGCTTAGAGACTAGCACCCAGTTCTTC. Protein: CASSLETSTQFF.

The V gene is TRBV10-3, the J gene TRBJ2-7, with 7 bases matching TRBD2. Germline V gene data show CDR1 as ENHRY and CDR2 as SYGVKD. Trimming removed 3 bases from V and 1 base from J; junction bases left unmatched: 3. The CDR3 runs 14 residues. The DNA for the CDR3 is TGTGCCATCAGTGACCAGCGGGAATCCTACGAGCAGTACTTC. This encodes CAISDQRESYEQYF.

The J gene is TRBJ2-7, the V gene TRBV28, with TRBD1 identical over 10 bases. Trimming cost V 5 bases and J 0 bases; bases outside gene matches: 4. Germline values: CDR1 MDHEN, CDR2 SYDVKM. The CDR3 length is 15 residues. CDR3 coding DNA: TGTGCCAGCAGTAACCGGGACAGGGGCTCCTACGAGCAGTACTTC. This translates into CASSNRDRGSYEQYF.

This clone was counted once. The chain employs TRBV4-2 and TRBJ1-1; the D gene is possibly TRBD1 (5 bases). The CDR3 is 15 residues long. CDR1 is LGHNA and CDR2 is YNFKEQ in the germline V gene. V lost 2 bases and J 4 bases, leaving 14 bases between the germline ends. This CDR3 is CASSQKRGVGTEAFF. The DNA of the CDR3 is TGTGCCAGCAGCCAAAAACGGGGGGTTGGCACTGAAGCTTTCTTT.

The rearrangement uses TRBV29-1 and TRBJ1-1, with D possibly TRBD1 on 5 matching bases. CDR3 length: 13 residues. The germline V gene has CDR1 SQVTM and CDR2 ANQGSEA. Deletions cut 6 bases from V and 4 bases from J, with 15 bases between. CDR3 loop: CSVGGGGGTEAFF. CDR3 coding DNA: TGCAGCGTGGGGGGGGGTGGCGGCACTGAAGCTTTCTTT.

V usage is TRBV4-2 and J usage is TRBJ2-7, with D possibly being TRBD1 (6 bases). Trimming removed 1 base from V and 3 bases from J, with 13 bases in between. Germline V gene sequence: CDR1 LGHNA, CDR2 YNFKEQ. The CDR3 runs 15 residues. CDR3 sequence (DNA): TGTGCCAGCAGCCAAGCCGGTGGCAGGGGCTACGAGCAGTACTTC. Translated: CASSQAGGRGYEQYF.

This rearrangement joins TRBV9 to TRBJ2-7; 12 bases match TRBD2. This CDR3 comprises 15 residues. The germline V gene has CDR1 SGDLS and CDR2 YYNGEE. Unmatched junction bases numbered 2, after V lost 0 bases and J lost 4 bases. The CDR3 DNA is TGTGCCAGCAGCGTAGGGACTAGCGGGGTTTACGAGCAGTACTTC. The encoded protein is CASSVGTSGVYEQYF.

The chain recombines TRBV18 with TRBJ2-2, with 11 bases fitting TRBD2. The CDR3 totals 17 residues. CDR1 and CDR2 from the germline V gene are KGHSH and LQKENI. V shed 2 bases, J shed 1 base, and the junction held 3 bases outside the gene matches. The CDR3 protein is CASSPRGLAGNTGELFF. CDR3 in DNA: TGTGCCAGCTCACCAAGAGGACTAGCGGGGAACACCGGGGAGCTGTTTTTT.

This clone was found a few times. The chain recombines TRBV2 with TRBJ2-7, with D possibly TRBD2 on 6 matching bases. V was shortened by 5 bases and J by 2 bases, with 22 bases between the two germline ends. The CDR3 length is 17 residues. Germline lookup yields CDR1 SNHLY and CDR2 FYNNEI. The CDR3: CASSSAGSTRIPYEQYF. DNA of the CDR3: TGTGCCAGCAGTTCTGCAGGCTCGACTAGGATTCCCTACGAGCAGTACTTC.

This rearrangement joins TRBV5-1 to TRBJ1-1; tentative D call: TRBD1 (5 bases). CDR3 length: 14 amino acids. V gave up 0 bases and J gave up 3 bases, with 9 bases separating them. Germline CDR1 SGHRS, CDR2 YFSETQ. CDR3 in amino acids: CASSLGDSDTEAFF. The CDR3 DNA reads as TGCGCCAGCAGCTTGGGGGACTCGGACACTGAAGCTTTCTTT.

V and J are TRBV6-6 and TRBJ2-7; 7 bases agree with TRBD2. The V and J ends lost 6 bases and 5 bases, in that order; junction bases with no gene match: 10. The CDR3 has 14 residues. Germline V CDR1 and CDR2: MNHNY, SVGAGI (reference sequence). The CDR3, as DNA: TGTGCCAGCAGCCGAGCGGGAAGGCGGCACGAGCAGTACTTC. Its translation: CASSRAGRRHEQYF.

V is TRBV6-4 and J is TRBJ2-2; TRBD2 matches 11 bases. The CDR3 has 16 amino acids. Germline loops: CDR1 MRHNA, CDR2 SNTAGT. V lost 2 bases and J lost 7; bases outside the gene matches: 6. CDR3 in amino acids: CASSDTTSGKVGELFF. The CDR3 region has the DNA TGTGCCAGCAGTGACACGACTAGCGGGAAGGTCGGGGAGCTGTTTTTT.